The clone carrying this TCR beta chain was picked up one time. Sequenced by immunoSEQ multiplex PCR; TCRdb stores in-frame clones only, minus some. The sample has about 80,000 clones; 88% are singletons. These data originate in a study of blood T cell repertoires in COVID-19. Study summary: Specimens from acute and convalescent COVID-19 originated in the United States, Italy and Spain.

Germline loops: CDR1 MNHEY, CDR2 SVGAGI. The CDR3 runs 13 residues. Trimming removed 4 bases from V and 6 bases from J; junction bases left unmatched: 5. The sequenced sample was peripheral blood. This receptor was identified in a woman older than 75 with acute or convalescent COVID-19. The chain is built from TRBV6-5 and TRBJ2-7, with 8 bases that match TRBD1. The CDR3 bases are TGTGCCAGCAGTTTTGACAGGGGCGGCGAGCAGTACTTC. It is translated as CASSFDRGGEQYF.